These T cell receptor beta chains were read from a single sample in a study of CD8+ T cells in alopecia areata. Method: immunoSEQ multiplex PCR; TCRdb's copy keeps in-frame clones and lacks some. The sample lists 200,000 to 250,000 clones, about 57% occurring once. The sequenced sample was CD4+ T cells sorted from blood, obtained at week 4, from a patient treated with tofacitinib. The receptor set was obtained from a human donor with alopecia areata. Each CDR3 is given with its conserved first and last residue.

v_call	j_call	cdr3_aa
TRBV19	TRBJ1-1	CASTLGGRREAFF
TRBV6-1	TRBJ2-2	CASSEAILGQGSTGELFF
TRBV29-1	TRBJ2-5	CSVERGAGETQYF
TRBV2	TRBJ2-2	CASKGTANTGELFF
TRBV25-1	TRBJ2-5	CASSEFGREETQYF
TRBV6-1	TRBJ2-5	CASSVYGQETQYF
TRBV30	TRBJ1-4	CAWGQLNEKLFF
TRBV30	TRBJ2-2	CAWRPGTLNTGELFF
TRBV15	TRBJ2-7	CATSKGQGDYEQYF
TRBV29-1	TRBJ1-1	CSARDSNTEAFF
TRBV2	TRBJ2-1	CASSDAYNEQFF
TRBV7-8	TRBJ2-1	CASSLEMEQFF
TRBV10-3	TRBJ2-5	CAIQAGETQYF
TRBV15	TRBJ2-7	CATSRALAGSYEQYF
TRBV5-6	TRBJ1-2	CASSLDRTNYGYTF
TRBV15	TRBJ1-4	CATSSRQQGRGEKLFF
TRBV28	TRBJ2-7	CASSYIRYEQYF
TRBV5-1	TRBJ1-2	CASTTEDSYGYTF
TRBV30	TRBJ1-6	CAWTRDRDNSPLHF
TRBV5-1	TRBJ2-5	CASSPGRETQYF
TRBV5-1	TRBJ1-1	CASSVDRDTEAFF
TRBV27	TRBJ1-1	CASSATQGSTEAFF
TRBV5-1	TRBJ2-1	CASSLGPGNNEQFF
TRBV4-3	TRBJ2-1	CASSQRAGETSDEQFF
TRBV5-1	TRBJ1-2	CASSSTASFNYGYTF
TRBV20-1	TRBJ2-1	CSGQGRNEQFF
TRBV30	TRBJ1-1	CAWSAAGGYLAFF
TRBV15	TRBJ2-5	CATSKGTKQETQYF
TRBV29-1	TRBJ1-2	CSVERTGRGYGYTF
TRBV29-1	TRBJ2-1	CSATAAGTLNEQFF
TRBV5-6	TRBJ2-4	CASSLVARNIQYF
TRBV5-1	TRBJ2-3	CASSLGTVTDTQYF
TRBV28	TRBJ2-7	CASRLGQREQYF
TRBV11-2	TRBJ2-7	CASSRSGSYEQYF
TRBV5-1	TRBJ2-3	CASSLRGLAGDTQYF
TRBV10-3	TRBJ2-3	CAISAGTGGATDTQYF
TRBV19	TRBJ1-2	CASSGTGYNGYTF
TRBV4-1	TRBJ2-7	CASSLGLAGGYEQYF
TRBV27	TRBJ1-1	CASSLYFGTEAFF
TRBV7-2	TRBJ2-1	CASSGGGRNEQFF
TRBV4-3	TRBJ1-2	CASSQEGGRAYDGYTF
TRBV4-2	TRBJ2-3	CASSQGLTSGSYTDTQYF
TRBV4-1	TRBJ2-3	CASSQEGLAADTQYF
TRBV7-2	TRBJ1-5	CASSFQEGNQPQHF
TRBV29-1	TRBJ2-1	CSYGTPENEQFF
TRBV7-4	TRBJ1-4	CASTRTGDGEKLFF
TRBV29-1	TRBJ2-2	CSVVIQNTGELFF
TRBV7-2	TRBJ2-7	CASSLSYSTSSYEQYF
TRBV9	TRBJ1-2	CASSPVDRVYGYTF
TRBV9	TRBJ1-2	CASSVTSAGGSYGYTF
TRBV5-1	TRBJ2-5	CASSLEAGSETQYF